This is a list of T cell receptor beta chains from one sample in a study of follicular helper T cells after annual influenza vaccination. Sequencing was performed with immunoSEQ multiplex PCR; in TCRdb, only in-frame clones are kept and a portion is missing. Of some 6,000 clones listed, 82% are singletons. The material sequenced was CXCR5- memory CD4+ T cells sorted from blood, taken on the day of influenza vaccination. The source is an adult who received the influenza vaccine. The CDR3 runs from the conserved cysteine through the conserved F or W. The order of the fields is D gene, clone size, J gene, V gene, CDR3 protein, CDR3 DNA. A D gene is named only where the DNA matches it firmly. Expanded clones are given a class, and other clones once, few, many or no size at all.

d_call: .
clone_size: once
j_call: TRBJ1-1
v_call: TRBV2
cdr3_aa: CASSAFVGEAFF
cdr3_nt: TGTGCCAGCAGTGCCTTCGTTGGTGAAGCTTTCTTT

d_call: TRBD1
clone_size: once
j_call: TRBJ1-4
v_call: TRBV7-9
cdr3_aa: CASSPQGAANEKLFF
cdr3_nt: TGTGCCAGCAGCCCACAGGGGGCGGCTAATGAAAAACTGTTTTTT

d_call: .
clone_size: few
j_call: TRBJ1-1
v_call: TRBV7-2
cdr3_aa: CASSSGLNTEAFF
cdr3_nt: TGTGCCAGCAGCAGCGGACTGAACACTGAAGCTTTCTTT

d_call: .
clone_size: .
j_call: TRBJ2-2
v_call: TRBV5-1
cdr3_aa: CASSFQGNTGELFF
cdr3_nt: TGCGCCAGCAGCTTCCAGGGGAACACCGGGGAGCTGTTTTTT

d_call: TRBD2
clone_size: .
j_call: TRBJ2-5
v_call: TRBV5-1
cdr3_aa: CASSFGAGKETQYF
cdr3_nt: TGCGCCAGCAGCTTCGGAGCGGGGAAAGAGACCCAGTACTTC

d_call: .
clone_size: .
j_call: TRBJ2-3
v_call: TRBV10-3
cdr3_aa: CAISSSGGGVADTQYF
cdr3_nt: TGTGCCATCAGTTCCTCGGGGGGCGGGGTAGCAGATACGCAGTATTTT

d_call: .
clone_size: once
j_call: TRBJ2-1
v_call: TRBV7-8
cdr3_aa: CASSPLRGGEQFF
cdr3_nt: TGTGCCAGCAGCCCCCTCAGGGGTGGTGAGCAGTTCTTC

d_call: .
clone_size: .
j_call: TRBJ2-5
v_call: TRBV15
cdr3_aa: CATSRDSSQETQYF
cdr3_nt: TGTGCCACCAGCAGAGACTCCTCGCAAGAGACCCAGTACTTC

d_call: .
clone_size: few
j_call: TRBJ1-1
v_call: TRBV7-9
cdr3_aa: CASSQAANTEAFF
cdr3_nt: TGTGCCAGCAGCCAGGCAGCGAACACTGAAGCTTTCTTT

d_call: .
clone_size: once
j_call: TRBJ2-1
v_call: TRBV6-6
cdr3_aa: CASIRGNEQFF
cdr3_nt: TGTGCCAGCATCAGAGGTAATGAGCAGTTCTTC

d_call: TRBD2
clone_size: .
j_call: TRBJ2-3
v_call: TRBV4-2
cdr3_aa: CASSHRLAGGDTQYF
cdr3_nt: TGTGCCAGCAGCCATCGGCTAGCGGGGGGTGATACGCAGTATTTT

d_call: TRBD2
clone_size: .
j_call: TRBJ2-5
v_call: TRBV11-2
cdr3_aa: CASSLVVLAGIGRETQYF
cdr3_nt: TGTGCCAGCAGCTTAGTGGTTCTAGCGGGGATTGGCCGAGAGACCCAGTACTTC

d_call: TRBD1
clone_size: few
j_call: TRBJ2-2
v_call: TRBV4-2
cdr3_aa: CASSQDGRGRTGELFF
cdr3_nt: TGTGCCAGCAGCCAAGATGGCAGGGGGAGAACCGGGGAGCTGTTTTTT

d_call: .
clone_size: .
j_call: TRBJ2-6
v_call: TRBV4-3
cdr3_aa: CASSQEQGSGANVLTF
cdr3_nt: TGCGCCAGCAGCCAAGAGCAGGGGTCTGGGGCCAACGTCCTGACTTTC

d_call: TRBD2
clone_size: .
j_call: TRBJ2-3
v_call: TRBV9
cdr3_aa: CASSVDGGGPSELTDTQYF
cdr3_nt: TGTGCCAGCAGCGTAGATGGCGGGGGACCATCAGAACTCACAGATACGCAGTATTTT